The clone carrying this T cell receptor beta chain was seen a handful of times. The antigen remains undetermined. This sample is part of a study of identical twins. Whole-study results and caveats: Clonotypes of the beta chain that were abundant in cord blood carried fewer insertions (memory repertoires showed none). Twins shared beta out-of-frame sequences in excess, but this excess was weaker. Because invariant MAIT and iNKT cells could be present, zero-insertion analyses could be partly confounded.

Each CDR3 protein gets one entry after TCRdb re-called the 5' RACE reads with MiXCR. The table includes hundreds of thousands of distinct CDR3 sequences, 12% detected once. The donor group consisted entirely of healthy Caucasians. These data were likewise used in another study, on yellow fever vaccine responses in identical twins.

The material sequenced was PBMCs. The sequence was collected from a young woman in good health.

CDR3 sequence reads: CASSFAANGGQLDGYTF. In DNA form, the CDR3 reads TGTGCCAGCAGTTTTGCCGCTAATGGGGGACAACTGGATGGCTACACCTTC. This chain links TRBV27 with TRBJ1-2; weak D call: TRBD1 (6 bases). V was pared by 3 bases and J by 6 bases, with 23 bases between. CDR1 MNHEY and CDR2 SMNVEV come from the germline V gene (reference sequence). This CDR3 has 17 amino acids.